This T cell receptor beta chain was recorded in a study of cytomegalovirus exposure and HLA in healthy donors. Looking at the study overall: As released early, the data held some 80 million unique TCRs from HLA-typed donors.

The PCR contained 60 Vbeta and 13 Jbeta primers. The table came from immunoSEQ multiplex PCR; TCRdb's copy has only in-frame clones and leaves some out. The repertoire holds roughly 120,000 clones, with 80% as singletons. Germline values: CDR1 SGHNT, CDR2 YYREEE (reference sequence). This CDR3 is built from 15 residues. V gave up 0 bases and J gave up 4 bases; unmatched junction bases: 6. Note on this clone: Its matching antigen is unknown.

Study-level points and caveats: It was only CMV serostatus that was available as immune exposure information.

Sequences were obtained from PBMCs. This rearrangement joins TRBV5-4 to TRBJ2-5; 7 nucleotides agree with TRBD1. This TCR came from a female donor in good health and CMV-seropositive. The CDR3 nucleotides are TGTGCCAGCAGCTTGGACAGGGGAGAGGCAGAGACCCAGTACTTC. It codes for CASSLDRGEAETQYF.